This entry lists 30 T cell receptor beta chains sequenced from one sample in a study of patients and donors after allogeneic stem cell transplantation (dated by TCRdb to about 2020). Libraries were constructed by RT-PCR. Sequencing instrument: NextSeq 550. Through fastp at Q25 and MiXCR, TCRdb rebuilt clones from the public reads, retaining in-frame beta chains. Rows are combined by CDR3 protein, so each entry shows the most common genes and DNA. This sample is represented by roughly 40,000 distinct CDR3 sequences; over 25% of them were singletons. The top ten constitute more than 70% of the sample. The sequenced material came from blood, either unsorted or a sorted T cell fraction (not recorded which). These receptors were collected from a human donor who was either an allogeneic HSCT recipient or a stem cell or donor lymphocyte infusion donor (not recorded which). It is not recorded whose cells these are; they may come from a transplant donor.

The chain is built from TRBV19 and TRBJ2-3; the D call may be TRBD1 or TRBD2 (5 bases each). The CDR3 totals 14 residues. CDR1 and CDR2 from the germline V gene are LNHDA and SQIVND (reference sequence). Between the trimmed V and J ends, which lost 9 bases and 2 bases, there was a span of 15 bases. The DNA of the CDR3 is TGTGCCAGCAACCCGGGACGGACCACAGATACGCAGTATTTT. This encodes CASNPGRTTDTQYF.

The CDR3 protein is CATSDAGQVGDGYTF. Here the CDR3 DNA reads TGTGCCACCAGTGATGCGGGACAGGTTGGTGATGGCTACACCTTC. This chain connects TRBV24-1 to TRBJ1-2; TRBD1 agrees at 8 bases. Trimming took 3 bases from V and 6 from J; bases not matched to a gene: 8. The CDR3 runs 15 residues. Germline CDR1 KGHDR, CDR2 SFDVKD.

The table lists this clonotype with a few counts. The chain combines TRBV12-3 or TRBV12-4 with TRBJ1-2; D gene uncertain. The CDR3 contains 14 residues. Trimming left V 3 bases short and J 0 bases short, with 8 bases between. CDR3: CASSFARANYGYTF. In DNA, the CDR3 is TGTGCCAGCAGTTTTGCCCGAGCTAACTATGGCTACACCTTC.

The CDR3 loop is CASSGSRVTYGYTF. DNA of the CDR3: TGTGCCAGCAGTGGATCGAGGGTTACCTATGGCTACACCTTC. The rearrangement links TRBV12-3 or TRBV12-4 to TRBJ1-2; D is uncertain. The V gene lost 5 bases and the J gene lost 4 bases, with 14 bases spanning the gap. CDR3 size: 14 residues.

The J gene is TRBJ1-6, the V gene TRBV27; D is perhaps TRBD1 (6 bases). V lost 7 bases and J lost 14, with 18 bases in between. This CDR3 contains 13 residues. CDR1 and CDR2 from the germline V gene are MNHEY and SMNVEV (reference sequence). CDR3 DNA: TGTGCCAGCAAATTATCAGACAGGCGTACCCTCCACTTT. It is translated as CASKLSDRRTLHF.

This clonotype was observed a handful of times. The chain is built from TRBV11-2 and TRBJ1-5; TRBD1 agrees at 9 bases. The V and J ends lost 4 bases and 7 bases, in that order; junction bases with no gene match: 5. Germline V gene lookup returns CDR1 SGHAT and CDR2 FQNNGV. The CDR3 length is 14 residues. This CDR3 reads CASSSGQGRQPQHF. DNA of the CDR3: TGTGCCAGCAGCTCGGGACAGGGCAGACAGCCCCAGCATTTT.

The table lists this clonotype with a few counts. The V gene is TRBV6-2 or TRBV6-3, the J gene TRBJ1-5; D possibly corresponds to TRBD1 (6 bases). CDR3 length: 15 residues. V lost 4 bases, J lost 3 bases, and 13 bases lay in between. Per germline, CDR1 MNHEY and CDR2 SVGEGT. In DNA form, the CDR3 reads TGTGCCAGCAGTTTCGCGGACAGACCCAATCAGCCCCAGCATTTT. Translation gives CASSFADRPNQPQHF.

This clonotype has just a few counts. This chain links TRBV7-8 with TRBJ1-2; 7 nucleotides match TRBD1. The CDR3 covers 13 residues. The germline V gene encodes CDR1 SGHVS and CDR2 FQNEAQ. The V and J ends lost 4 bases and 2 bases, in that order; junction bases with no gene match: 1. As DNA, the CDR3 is TGTGCCAGCAGCTCACAGGGGAACTATGGCTACACCTTC. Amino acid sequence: CASSSQGNYGYTF.

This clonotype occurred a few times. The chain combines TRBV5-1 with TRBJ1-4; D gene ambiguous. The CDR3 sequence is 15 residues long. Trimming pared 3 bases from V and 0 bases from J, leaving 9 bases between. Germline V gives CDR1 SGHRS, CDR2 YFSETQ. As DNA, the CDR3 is TGCGCCAGCAGCTCCTCCTTTGCAACTAATGAAAAACTGTTTTTT. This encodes CASSSSFATNEKLFF.

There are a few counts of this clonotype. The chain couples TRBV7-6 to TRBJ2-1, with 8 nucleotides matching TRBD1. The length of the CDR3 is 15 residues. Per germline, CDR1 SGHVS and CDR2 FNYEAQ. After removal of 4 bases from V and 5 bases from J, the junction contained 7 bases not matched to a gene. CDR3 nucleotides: TGTGCCAGCAGCTCGACCGGGACAGGAAACAATGAGCAGTTCTTC. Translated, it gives CASSSTGTGNNEQFF.

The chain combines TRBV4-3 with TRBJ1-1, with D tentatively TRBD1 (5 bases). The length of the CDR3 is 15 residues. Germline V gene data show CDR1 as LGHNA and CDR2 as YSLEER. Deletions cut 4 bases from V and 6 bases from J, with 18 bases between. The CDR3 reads CASSPRDFHDPEAFF. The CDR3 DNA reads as TGCGCCAGCAGCCCCAGGGACTTCCACGACCCTGAAGCTTTCTTT.

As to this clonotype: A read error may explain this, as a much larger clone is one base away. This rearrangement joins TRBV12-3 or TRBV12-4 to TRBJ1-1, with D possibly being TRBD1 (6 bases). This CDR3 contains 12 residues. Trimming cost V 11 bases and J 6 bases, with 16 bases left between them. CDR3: CAGIKGGAEAFF. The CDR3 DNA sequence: TGTGCCGGCATCAAGGGGGGGGCTGAAGCTTTCTTT.

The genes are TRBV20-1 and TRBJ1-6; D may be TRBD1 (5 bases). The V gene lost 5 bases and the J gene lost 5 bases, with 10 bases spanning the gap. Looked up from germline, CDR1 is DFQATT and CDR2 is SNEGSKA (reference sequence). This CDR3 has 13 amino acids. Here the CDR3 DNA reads TGCAGTGCTGTGGGGGAGAATAATTCACCCCTCCACTTT. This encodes CSAVGENNSPLHF.

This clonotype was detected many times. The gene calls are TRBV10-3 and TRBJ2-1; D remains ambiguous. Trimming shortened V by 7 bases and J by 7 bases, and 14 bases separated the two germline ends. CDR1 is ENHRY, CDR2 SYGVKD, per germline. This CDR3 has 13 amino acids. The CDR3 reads CAIKTLPTNEQFF. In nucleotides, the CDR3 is TGTGCCATCAAGACCCTACCGACGAATGAGCAGTTCTTC.

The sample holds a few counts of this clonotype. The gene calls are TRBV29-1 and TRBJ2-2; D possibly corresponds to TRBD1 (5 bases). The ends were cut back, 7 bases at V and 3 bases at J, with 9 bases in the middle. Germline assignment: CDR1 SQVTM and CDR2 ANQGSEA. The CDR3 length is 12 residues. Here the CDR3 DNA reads TGCAGCGCCGCAGGGTACACCGGGGAGCTGTTTTTT. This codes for CSAAGYTGELFF.

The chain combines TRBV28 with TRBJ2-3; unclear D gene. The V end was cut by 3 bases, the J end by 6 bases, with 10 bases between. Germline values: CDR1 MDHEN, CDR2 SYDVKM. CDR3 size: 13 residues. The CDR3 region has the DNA TGTGCCAGCAGTTTGCCCCCGACGGATACGCAGTATTTT. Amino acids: CASSLPPTDTQYF.

The CDR3 DNA follows: TGTGCCATTCTAGCGGATACGCAGTATTTT. Translation: CAILADTQYF. The chain is built from TRBV7-8 and TRBJ2-3, with D perhaps matching TRBD2 (6 bases). Between the trimmed V and J ends, which lost 10 bases and 6 bases, there was a span of 8 bases. The germline gives CDR1 SGHVS, CDR2 FQNEAQ. CDR3 length: 10 residues.

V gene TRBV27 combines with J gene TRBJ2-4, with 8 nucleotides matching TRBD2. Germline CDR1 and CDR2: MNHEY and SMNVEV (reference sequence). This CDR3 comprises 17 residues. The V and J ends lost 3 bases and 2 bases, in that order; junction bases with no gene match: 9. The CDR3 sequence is CASSLLSGSGTKNIQYF. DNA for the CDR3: TGTGCCAGCAGTTTGCTAAGCGGGAGTGGAACCAAAAACATTCAGTACTTC.

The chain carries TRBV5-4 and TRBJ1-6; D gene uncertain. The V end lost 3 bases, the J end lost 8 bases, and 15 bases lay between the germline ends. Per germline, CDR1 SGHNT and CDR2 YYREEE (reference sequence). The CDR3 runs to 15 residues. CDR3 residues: CASSSTLSSDSPLHF. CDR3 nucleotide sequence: TGTGCCAGCAGCTCGACTCTGAGCAGTGATTCACCCCTCCACTTT.

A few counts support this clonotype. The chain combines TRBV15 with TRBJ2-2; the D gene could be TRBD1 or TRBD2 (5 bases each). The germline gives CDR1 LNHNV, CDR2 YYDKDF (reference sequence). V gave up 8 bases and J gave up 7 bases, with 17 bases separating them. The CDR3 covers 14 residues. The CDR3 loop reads CATREAGSHGELFF. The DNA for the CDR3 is TGTGCCACCCGAGAAGCAGGGAGTCACGGGGAGCTGTTTTTT.

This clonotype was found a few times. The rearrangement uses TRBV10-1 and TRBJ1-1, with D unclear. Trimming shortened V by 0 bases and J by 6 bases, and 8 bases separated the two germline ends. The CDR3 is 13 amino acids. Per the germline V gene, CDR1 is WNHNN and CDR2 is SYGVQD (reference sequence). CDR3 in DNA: TGCGCCAGCAGTGAGTCCTTAAACTCTGAAGCTTTCTTT. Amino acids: CASSESLNSEAFF.

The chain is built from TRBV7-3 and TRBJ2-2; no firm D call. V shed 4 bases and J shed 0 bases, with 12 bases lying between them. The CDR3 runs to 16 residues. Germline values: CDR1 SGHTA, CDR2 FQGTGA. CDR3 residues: CASSSYYAANTGELFF. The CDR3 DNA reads TGTGCCAGCAGCTCGTACTATGCTGCGAACACCGGGGAGCTGTTTTTT.

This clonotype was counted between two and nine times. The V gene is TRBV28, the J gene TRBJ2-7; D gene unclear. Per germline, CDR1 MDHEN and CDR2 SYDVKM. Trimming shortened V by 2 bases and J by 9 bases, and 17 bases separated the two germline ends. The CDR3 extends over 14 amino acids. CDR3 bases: TGTGCCAGCAGTTTACTGGCAGGCTCTCTCGGGCAGTACTTC. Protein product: CASSLLAGSLGQYF.

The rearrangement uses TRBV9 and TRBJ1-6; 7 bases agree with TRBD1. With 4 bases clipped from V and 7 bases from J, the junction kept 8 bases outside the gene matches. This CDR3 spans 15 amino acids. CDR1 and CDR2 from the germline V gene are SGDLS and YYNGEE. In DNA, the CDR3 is TGTGCCAGCAGCAAAGAGGACAGGTGGAATTCACCCCTCCACTTT. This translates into CASSKEDRWNSPLHF. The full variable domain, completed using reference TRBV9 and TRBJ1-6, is DSGVTQTPKHLITATGQRVTLRCSPRSGDLSVYWYQQSLDQGLQFLIQYYNGEERAKGNILERFSAQQFPDLHSELNLSSLELGDSALYFCASSKEDRWNSPLHFGNGTRLTVT.

CDR3 bases: TGTGCCAGCAGCTTAGCGAGCCCGTTTGTTAGCAATCAGCCCCAGCATTTT. Protein sequence: CASSLASPFVSNQPQHF. The rearrangement links TRBV7-2 to TRBJ1-5; D gene uncertain. The germline V and J ends were trimmed by 0 bases and 0 bases, with 12 bases remaining between them. This CDR3 comprises 17 residues. CDR1 is SGHTA, CDR2 FQGNSA, per germline. The full variable domain, its missing parts supplied by reference TRBV7-2 and TRBJ1-5, is GAGVSQSPSNKVTEKGKDVELRCDPISGHTALYWYRQSLGQGLEFLIYFQGNSAPDKSGLPSDRFSAERTGGSVSTLTIQRTQQEDSAVYLCASSLASPFVSNQPQHFGDGTRLSIL.

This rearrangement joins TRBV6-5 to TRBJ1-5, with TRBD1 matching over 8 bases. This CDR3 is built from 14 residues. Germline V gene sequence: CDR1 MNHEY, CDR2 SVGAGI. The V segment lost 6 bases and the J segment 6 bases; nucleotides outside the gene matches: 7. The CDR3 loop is CASSRTGGSQPQHF. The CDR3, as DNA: TGTGCCAGCAGCCGAACAGGGGGAAGTCAGCCCCAGCATTTT.

The CDR3 DNA reads TGTGCCCTGCGGCTCGTCTATGGCTACACCTTC. Its translation is CALRLVYGYTF. The J gene is TRBJ1-2, the V gene TRBV19; D is ambiguous. With 11 bases removed from V and 4 bases from J, the gap between germline ends came to 11 bases. Germline V gene sequence: CDR1 LNHDA, CDR2 SQIVND (reference sequence). The CDR3 length is 11 residues.

The CDR3 region is CASSQLAARNEQYF. In nucleotides, the CDR3 is TGTGCCAGCAGCCAACTCGCGGCCCGGAATGAGCAGTACTTC. This sequence joins TRBV14 and TRBJ2-7; D not resolved. The CDR3 totals 14 residues. The germline CDR1 and CDR2 sequences are SGHDN and FVKESK. Between the trimmed V and J ends, which lost 2 bases and 7 bases, there was a span of 15 bases.

CDR3 bases: TGCGCCAGCAGCCTTCTGGGAGTTTCTGCGGAGACCCAGTACTTC. Translating gives CASSLLGVSAETQYF. The chain carries TRBV4-3 and TRBJ2-5, with D tentatively TRBD2 (5 bases). The CDR3 has 15 amino acids. CDR1 is LGHNA, CDR2 YSLEER, per germline. The ends were cut back, 4 bases at V and 5 bases at J, with 17 bases in the middle.

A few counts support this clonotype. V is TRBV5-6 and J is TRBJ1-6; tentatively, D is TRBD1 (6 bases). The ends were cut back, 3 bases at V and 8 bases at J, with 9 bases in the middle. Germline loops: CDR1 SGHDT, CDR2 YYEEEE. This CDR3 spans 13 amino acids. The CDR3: CASSSSGDSPLHF. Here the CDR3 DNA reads TGTGCCAGCAGCTCTTCAGGGGATTCACCCCTCCACTTT.